One sample yielded the 27 T cell receptor beta chains listed below, sequenced in a study of T cell responses to AZD1222 COVID-19 vaccine (TCRdb year 2021). The time point label of this sample denotes: about 28 days (+/-7) after the second vaccine dose. Library prep was done by the immunoSEQ multiplex PCR assay. In its TCRdb copy, this immuneACCESS table keeps in-frame sequences only and misses some clones. Where compared with another copy, unresolved V genes explain less than half of these, and the others have no known cause. Counted in this sample were about 72,000 clones; 80% to 90% of them appeared once. The top ten hold more than 25% of the sample. Source: peripheral blood, taken 28 days after the second AZD1222 dose. The receptors stem from an adult who received the AZD1222 COVID-19 vaccine.

The chain carries TRBV2 and TRBJ1-5, with TRBD1 as a possible D gene (6 bases). Germline V gene sequence: CDR1 SNHLY, CDR2 FYNNEI. Between the trimmed V and J ends, which lost 5 bases and 0 bases, there was a span of 11 bases. This CDR3 contains 15 residues. The CDR3 bases are TGTGCCAGCAGTATGACAGGCAATAGCAATCAGCCCCAGCATTTT. Protein product: CASSMTGNSNQPQHF.

The chain employs TRBV14 and TRBJ1-1; D not certain. This CDR3 contains 15 residues. V was trimmed by 4 bases and J by 4 bases, leaving 16 bases between them. Germline assignment: CDR1 SGHDN and CDR2 FVKESK. In nucleotides, the CDR3 is TGTGCCAGCAGCCCCCGTATGGGTTGGGGCACTGAAGCTTTCTTT. As protein: CASSPRMGWGTEAFF.

The chain combines TRBV19 with TRBJ2-1; TRBD1 matches at 7 bases. From germline, CDR1 is LNHDA and CDR2 SQIVND (reference sequence). The CDR3 runs to 15 residues. V was pared by 6 bases and J by 5 bases, with 10 bases of the junction left unmatched. The CDR3 spells CASSTRGIDHNEQFF. In nucleotides, the CDR3 is TGTGCCAGTAGCACCAGGGGGATCGACCACAATGAGCAGTTCTTC.

J is TRBJ2-2 and V is TRBV5-1, with D hard to call. The CDR3 loop spans 13 amino acids. V was clipped by 1 base and J by 6 bases, with 7 bases between them. Germline assignment: CDR1 SGHRS and CDR2 YFSETQ. CDR3 sequence reads: CASSLFGSGELFF. CDR3 bases: TGCGCCAGCAGCTTGTTTGGTTCCGGGGAGCTGTTTTTT.

The rearrangement uses TRBV2 and TRBJ2-7; tentatively, D is TRBD1 (6 bases). The CDR3 is 13 residues long. V was shortened by 4 bases and J by 4 bases, with 11 bases between the two germline ends. Germline assignment: CDR1 SNHLY and CDR2 FYNNEI. The CDR3 DNA is TGTGCCAGCAGTGGGTTTGGACAGTACGAGCAGTACTTC. This translates into CASSGFGQYEQYF.

This clone was observed a few times. This chain links TRBV19 with TRBJ2-2; 10 bases map to TRBD1. The CDR3 runs to 14 residues. Germline CDR1 and CDR2: LNHDA and SQIVND (reference sequence). CDR3 bases: TGTGCTTGCTCGGACAGGGGGTACATCGGGGAGCTGTTTTTT. Translated, it gives CACSDRGYIGELFF.

V gene TRBV5-4 combines with J gene TRBJ2-7; 9 bases fit TRBD2. The V and J ends lost 5 bases and 4 bases, in that order; junction bases with no gene match: 13. The CDR3 is made up of 16 amino acids. Germline loops: CDR1 SGHNT, CDR2 YYREEE (reference sequence). The CDR3 loop is CASSLERGRGMYEQYF. CDR3 sequence (DNA): TGTGCCAGCAGTCTCGAGCGCGGGAGGGGTATGTACGAGCAGTACTTC.

This clone was counted only a few times. The chain links TRBV12-3 or TRBV12-4 to TRBJ1-1; D remains ambiguous. The CDR3 extends over 13 amino acids. Trimming took off 6 bases at V and 1 base at J, with 9 bases between the two ends. The CDR3 bases are TGTGCCAGCAGGACCCCCCCGAACACTGAAGCTTTCTTT. Translated, it gives CASRTPPNTEAFF.

J is TRBJ1-4 and V is TRBV7-9; the D is unclear. The germline V and J ends were trimmed by 3 bases and 4 bases, with 3 bases remaining between them. The CDR3 consists of 12 residues. Germline assignment: CDR1 SEHNR and CDR2 FQNEAQ (reference sequence). CDR3 protein: CASSFHNEKLFF. CDR3 sequence (DNA): TGTGCCAGCAGCTTCCATAATGAAAAACTGTTTTTT.

This rearrangement joins TRBV27 to TRBJ2-7, with a tentative D call TRBD1 (8 bases). This CDR3 has 14 residues. Deletions cut 6 bases from V and 5 bases from J, with 17 bases between. Per the germline V gene, CDR1 is MNHEY and CDR2 is SMNVEV (reference sequence). The chain's CDR3 is CASRTQGGTHEQYF. The CDR3 bases are TGTGCCAGCAGGACACAGGGGGGGACCCACGAGCAGTACTTC.

The rearrangement links TRBV4-1 to TRBJ1-5; 9 bases map to TRBD1. The ends lost 0 bases at V and 6 bases at J; junction bases unmatched: 3. The CDR3 has 15 amino acids. CDR1 and CDR2 from the germline V gene are MGHRA and YSYEKL. This CDR3 reads CASSQEETGGQPQHF. The CDR3 bases are TGCGCCAGCAGCCAAGAGGAGACAGGGGGTCAGCCCCAGCATTTT.

The gene calls are TRBV6-5 and TRBJ2-7, with 7 nucleotides matching TRBD2. Per the germline V gene, CDR1 is MNHEY and CDR2 is SVGAGI. The CDR3 runs 12 residues. The J segment lost 5 bases and the V segment lost 8 bases, leaving 6 bases of the junction unmatched. CDR3 in amino acids: CASVRGVNEQYF. In DNA, the CDR3 is TGTGCCAGCGTCCGGGGGGTTAACGAGCAGTACTTC.

The chain recombines TRBV5-1 with TRBJ2-2, with 13 bases fitting TRBD2. With V trimmed by 4 bases and J by 7 bases, 10 bases remained unmatched. This CDR3 has 17 amino acids. The germline V gene encodes CDR1 SGHRS and CDR2 YFSETQ. DNA of the CDR3: TGCGCCAGCAGCCCGGGACTAGCGGGGACCTTTGGCGGGGAGCTGTTTTTT. Its translation is CASSPGLAGTFGGELFF.

The rearrangement links TRBV6-6 to TRBJ1-2; 9 nucleotides agree with TRBD1. The J segment lost 6 bases and the V segment lost 5 bases, leaving 1 base of the junction unmatched. Germline V CDR1 and CDR2: MNHNY, SVGAGI (reference sequence). CDR3 length: 12 residues. The CDR3 DNA reads as TGTGCCAGCAGTAGACAGGGGGATGGCTACACCTTC. It codes for CASSRQGDGYTF.

This chain joins TRBV3-1 (or the pseudogene TRBV3-2) and TRBJ1-5; a possible D gene is TRBD1 (5 bases). Germline V CDR1 and CDR2: LGHDT, YNNKEL (reference sequence). V lost 4 bases and J 0 bases, leaving 10 bases between the germline ends. This CDR3 is 15 amino acids long. CDR3 DNA sequence: TGTGCCAGCAGCCTAGGACACAATAGCAATCAGCCCCAGCATTTT. It translates to CASSLGHNSNQPQHF.

This sequence joins TRBV6-5 and TRBJ2-3; 10 bases fit TRBD2. This CDR3 has 14 amino acids. Looked up from germline, CDR1 is MNHEY and CDR2 is SVGAGI. Trimming at V came to 5 bases and at J to 6 bases, leaving 5 bases not matched to a gene. The CDR3 nucleotides read TGTGCCAGCAGTCTACTTAGCGGGGGGGATACGCAGTATTTT. Translated, it gives CASSLLSGGDTQYF.

The chain combines TRBV2 with TRBJ2-2; the D gene is possibly TRBD1 (6 bases). CDR3 size: 15 residues. The germline CDR1 and CDR2 sequences are SNHLY and FYNNEI. V lost 5 bases and J 6 bases, leaving 16 bases between the germline ends. The CDR3 sequence is CASSSLGARAGELFF. CDR3 sequence (DNA): TGTGCCAGCAGTTCACTGGGGGCCAGGGCCGGGGAGCTGTTTTTT.

There are a few counts of this clone. J is TRBJ1-6 and V is TRBV25-1; D uncertain. This CDR3 region has 15 residues. Per germline, CDR1 MGHDK and CDR2 SYGVNS. Trimming took 3 bases from V and 2 from J, leaving 8 bases between them. The DNA for the CDR3 is TGTGCCAGCAGTGAGAGAGGACCCTATAATTCACCCCTCCACTTT. Protein product: CASSERGPYNSPLHF.

The table lists this clone with a count of one. CDR3 nucleotide sequence: TGTGCCACCAGCAGACCGGGACAGGGGGATGAAAAACTGTTTTTT. Encoded protein: CATSRPGQGDEKLFF. The chain joins TRBV15 to TRBJ1-4; TRBD1 agrees at 11 bases. The CDR3 covers 15 residues. Germline V gene lookup returns CDR1 LNHNV and CDR2 YYDKDF (reference sequence). The V gene end was trimmed by 2 bases and the J gene end by 6 bases; junction bases not matched to a gene: 2.

V gene TRBV6-6 combines with J gene TRBJ1-3, with 8 bases that match TRBD1. Germline trimming cut 4 bases from V and 6 bases from J; bases unmatched to any gene: 5. CDR1 and CDR2 from the germline V gene are MNHNY and SVGAGI (reference sequence). The CDR3 consists of 14 residues. The CDR3 reads CASSLGQGANTIYF. DNA for the CDR3: TGTGCCAGCAGTTTAGGACAGGGAGCAAACACCATATATTTT.

The chain carries TRBV7-9 and TRBJ2-2; D remains ambiguous. V shed 5 bases and J shed 3 bases, with 10 bases lying between them. CDR3 size: 14 residues. In germline, CDR1 is SEHNR, CDR2 FQNEAQ (reference sequence). The CDR3 region is CASSSQYYTGELFF. For the CDR3, the DNA is TGTGCCAGCAGCAGCCAATACTACACCGGGGAGCTGTTTTTT.

The CDR3 nucleotides read TGTGCCAGCAGCCAAGATGCTGGAGGGCTTATCAGTGCCAGGACAGATACGCAGTATTTT. It translates to CASSQDAGGLISARTDTQYF. J is TRBJ2-3 and V is TRBV4-2, with a tentative D call TRBD2 (6 bases). V was pared by 0 bases and J by 3 bases, with 25 bases between. CDR1 is LGHNA, CDR2 YNFKEQ, per germline. This CDR3 spans 20 amino acids.

This chain connects TRBV13 to TRBJ2-3; 8 bases fit TRBD2. This CDR3 contains 16 residues. J was trimmed by 0 bases and V by 5 bases; bases with no gene match: 7. In germline, CDR1 is PRHDT, CDR2 FYEKMQ (reference sequence). The CDR3 is CASSDPGLVSTDTQYF. The CDR3 coding sequence is TGTGCCAGCAGCGATCCGGGACTAGTAAGCACAGATACGCAGTATTTT.

The V and J genes are TRBV4-2 and TRBJ1-1, with 8 bases identical to TRBD1. The V and J ends lost 4 bases and 1 base, in that order; junction bases with no gene match: 8. Per germline, CDR1 LGHNA and CDR2 YNFKEQ. The CDR3 totals 16 residues. The CDR3: CASSRLTGGENTEAFF. The CDR3 nucleotides are TGTGCCAGCAGCCGACTAACAGGGGGAGAGAACACTGAAGCTTTCTTT.

The J gene is TRBJ1-2, the V gene TRBV9; TRBD1 is a possible D gene (6 bases). V lost 0 bases to trimming and J lost 2 bases, with 11 bases between them. The length of the CDR3 is 15 residues. The germline V gene has CDR1 SGDLS and CDR2 YYNGEE. The CDR3 sequence: CASSVGDIKNYGYTF. The CDR3 coding sequence is TGTGCCAGCAGCGTAGGGGACATCAAGAACTATGGCTACACCTTC.

This clone was seen a handful of times. CDR3: CASSPTRGRGGYTF. DNA for the CDR3: TGTGCCAGCAGCCCGACGAGGGGCCGAGGAGGCTACACCTTC. V is TRBV28 and J is TRBJ1-2, with TRBD1 as a possible D gene (5 bases). There are 14 residues in the CDR3. Germline loops: CDR1 MDHEN, CDR2 SYDVKM. Trimming cost V 6 bases and J 8 bases, with 19 bases left between them.

This clone showed up many times. The genes are TRBV11-3 and TRBJ2-7; D gene uncertain. Germline V gene sequence: CDR1 SGHNT, CDR2 YENEEA. Between the trimmed V and J ends, which lost 1 base and 3 bases, there was a span of 13 bases. This CDR3 has 15 residues. The CDR3 DNA sequence: TGTGCCAGCAGCTTAGCCGAACGGGCCCTCTACGAGCAGTACTTC. It translates to CASSLAERALYEQYF. Full variable domain (rest looked up from reference TRBV11-3 and TRBJ2-7): EAGVVQSPRYKIIEKKQPVAFWCNPISGHNTLYWYLQNLGQGPELLIRYENEEAVDDSQLPKDRFSAERLKGVDSTLKIQPAELGDSAVYLCASSLAERALYEQYFGPGTRLTVT.